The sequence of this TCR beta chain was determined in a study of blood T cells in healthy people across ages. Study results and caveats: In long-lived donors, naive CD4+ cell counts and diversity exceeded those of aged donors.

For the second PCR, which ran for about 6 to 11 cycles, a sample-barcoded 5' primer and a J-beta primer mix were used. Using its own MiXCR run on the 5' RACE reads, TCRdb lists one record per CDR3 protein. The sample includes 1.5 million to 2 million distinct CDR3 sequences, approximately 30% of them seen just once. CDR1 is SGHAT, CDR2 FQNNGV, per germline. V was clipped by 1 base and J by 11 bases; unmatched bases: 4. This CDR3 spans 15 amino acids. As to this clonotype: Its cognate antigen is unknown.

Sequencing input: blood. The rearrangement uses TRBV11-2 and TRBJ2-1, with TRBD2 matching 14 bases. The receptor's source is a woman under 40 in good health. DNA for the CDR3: TGTGCCAGCAGCTTAGGCGGGACTAGCGGGAGTAAGCAGTTCTTC. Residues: CASSLGGTSGSKQFF.